The TCR beta chain described here comes from a study of blood T cells in healthy people across ages. Primers used in a second PCR of roughly 6 to 11 cycles were a sample-barcoded 5' primer and a J-beta primer mix. TCRdb re-called the 5' RACE reads with MiXCR, one entry per CDR3 protein. The table has about 1,600,000 distinct CDR3 sequences, 42% seen once; the top ten hold roughly 7.9%. The receptor was derived from a woman aged 18-29 years in good health. The specimen sequenced was blood.

CDR3 amino acids: CSASSGGPLGEQYF. For the CDR3, the DNA is TGCAGTGCTTCTTCAGGGGGGCCCTTGGGGGAGCAGTACTTC. The rearrangement links TRBV20-1 to TRBJ2-5; D might be TRBD1 (7 bases). This CDR3 has 14 amino acids. Germline values: CDR1 DFQATT, CDR2 SNEGSKA (reference sequence). The V end lost 5 bases, the J end lost 11 bases, and 24 bases lay between the germline ends.